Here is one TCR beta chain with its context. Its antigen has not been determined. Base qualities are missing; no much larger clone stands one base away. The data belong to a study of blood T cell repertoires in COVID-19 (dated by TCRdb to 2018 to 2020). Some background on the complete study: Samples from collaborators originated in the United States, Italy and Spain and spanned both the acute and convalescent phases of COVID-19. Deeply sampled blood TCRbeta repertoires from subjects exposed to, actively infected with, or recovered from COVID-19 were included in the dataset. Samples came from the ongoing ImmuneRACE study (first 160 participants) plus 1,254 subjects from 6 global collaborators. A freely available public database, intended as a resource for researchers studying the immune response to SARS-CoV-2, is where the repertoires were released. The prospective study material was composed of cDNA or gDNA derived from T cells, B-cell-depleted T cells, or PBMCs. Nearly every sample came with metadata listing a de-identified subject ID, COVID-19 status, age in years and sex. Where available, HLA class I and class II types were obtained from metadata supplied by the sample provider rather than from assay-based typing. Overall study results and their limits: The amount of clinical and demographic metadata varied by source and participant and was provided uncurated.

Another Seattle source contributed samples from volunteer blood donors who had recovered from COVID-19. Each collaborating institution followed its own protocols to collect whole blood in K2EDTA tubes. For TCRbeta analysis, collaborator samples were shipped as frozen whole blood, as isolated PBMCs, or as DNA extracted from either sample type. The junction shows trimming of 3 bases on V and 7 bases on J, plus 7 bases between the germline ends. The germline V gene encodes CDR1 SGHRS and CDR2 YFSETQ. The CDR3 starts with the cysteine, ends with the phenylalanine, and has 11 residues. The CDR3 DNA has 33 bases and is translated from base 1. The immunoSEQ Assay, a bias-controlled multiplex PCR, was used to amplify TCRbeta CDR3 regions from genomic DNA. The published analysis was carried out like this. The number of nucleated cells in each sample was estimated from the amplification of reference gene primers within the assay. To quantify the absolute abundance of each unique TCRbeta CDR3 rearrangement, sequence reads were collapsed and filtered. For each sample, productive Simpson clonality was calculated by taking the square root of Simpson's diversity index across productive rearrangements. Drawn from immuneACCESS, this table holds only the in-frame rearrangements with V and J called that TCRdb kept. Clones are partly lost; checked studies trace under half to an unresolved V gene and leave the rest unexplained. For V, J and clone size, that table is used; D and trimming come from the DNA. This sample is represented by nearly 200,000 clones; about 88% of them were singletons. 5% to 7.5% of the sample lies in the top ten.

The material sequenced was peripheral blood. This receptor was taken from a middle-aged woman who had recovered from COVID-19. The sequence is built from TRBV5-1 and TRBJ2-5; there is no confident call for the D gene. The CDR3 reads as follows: CASSYTGTQYF. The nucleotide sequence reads TGCGCCAGCAGCTATACCGGGACCCAGTACTTC.